This T cell receptor (beta chain) appears in the sequencing data of a study of blood T cells in healthy people across ages. V was clipped by 6 bases and J by 9 bases; unmatched bases: 5. The CDR3 is made up of 13 amino acids. This clonotype was seen just once. The second PCR ran about 6 to 11 cycles with a sample-barcoded 5' primer and J-beta primers. TCRdb analysed the 5' RACE reads with MiXCR anew, one entry per CDR3 protein. Of about 1.4 million distinct CDR3 sequences detected, 59% appear once; the ten largest clones hold about 6.3%. Input material: blood. This chain joins TRBV12-3 or TRBV12-4 and TRBJ1-6; 7 bases fit TRBD1. The receptor comes from a young man in good health. The CDR3 nucleotides are TGTGCCAGCAGCACCGGGACAGTTTCACCCCTCCACTTT. Amino acids: CASSTGTVSPLHF.